This TCR beta chain comes out of a study of blood T cells in healthy people across ages. A J-beta primer mix and a sample-barcoded 5' primer were used in a second PCR of about 7 to 12 cycles. MiXCR, run by TCRdb on the 5' RACE reads, gives a single entry per CDR3 protein. This table has over a million distinct CDR3 sequences, about 43% appearing once. This clonotype occurred a few times. CDR3 length: 14 residues. Germline lookup yields CDR1 SGDLS and CDR2 YYNGEE. The ends were cut back, 1 base at V and 2 bases at J, with 9 bases in the middle. The material sequenced was blood. The chain employs TRBV9 and TRBJ1-2; D remains unclear. The sequence derives from a young woman in good health. For the CDR3, the DNA is TGTGCCAGCAGCGTATGGCAGGAAAACTATGGCTACACCTTC. Translating gives CASSVWQENYGYTF.